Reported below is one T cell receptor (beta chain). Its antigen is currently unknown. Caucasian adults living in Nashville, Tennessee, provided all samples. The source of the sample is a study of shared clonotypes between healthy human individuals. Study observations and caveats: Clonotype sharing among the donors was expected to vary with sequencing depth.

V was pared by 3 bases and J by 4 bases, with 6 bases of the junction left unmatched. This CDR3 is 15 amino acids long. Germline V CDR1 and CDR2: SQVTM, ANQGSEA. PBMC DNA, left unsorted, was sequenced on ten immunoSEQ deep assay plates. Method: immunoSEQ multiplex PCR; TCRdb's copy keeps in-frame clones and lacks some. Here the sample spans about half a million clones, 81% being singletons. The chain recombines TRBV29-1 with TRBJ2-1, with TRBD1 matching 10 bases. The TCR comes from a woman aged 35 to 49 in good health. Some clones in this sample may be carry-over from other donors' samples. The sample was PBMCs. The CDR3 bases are TGCAGCGTTGATGGTAGGGACAGGGGTTACAATGAGCAGTTCTTC. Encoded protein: CSVDGRDRGYNEQFF.